This T cell receptor (beta chain) was obtained from a study of T cells in localized non-small cell lung cancer. Findings of the study overall: In adjacent lung, a median around 55 of the top 100 tumor clones were found.

Worth noting for this clone: The antigen is undetermined.

Trimming stripped 5 bases from V and 0 bases from J, with 17 bases between. CDR3 size: 18 residues. Germline CDR1 and CDR2: KGHSH and LQKENI. TCRdb's copy holds only in-frame clones and misses some; the assay was immunoSEQ multiplex PCR. Of about 29,000 clones in the sample, 80% to 90% were seen once. This sequence originates from a woman aged 40 to 75 with stage I lung adenocarcinoma. The rearrangement links TRBV18 to TRBJ2-6; possibly TRBD1 or TRBD2 for D (5 bases each). Source: peripheral blood, taken before any cancer treatment. The CDR3 DNA sequence: TGTGCCAGCTCAAGCGGACAAGCGCTCAACTCTGGGGCCAACGTCCTGACTTTC. The encoded protein is CASSSGQALNSGANVLTF.